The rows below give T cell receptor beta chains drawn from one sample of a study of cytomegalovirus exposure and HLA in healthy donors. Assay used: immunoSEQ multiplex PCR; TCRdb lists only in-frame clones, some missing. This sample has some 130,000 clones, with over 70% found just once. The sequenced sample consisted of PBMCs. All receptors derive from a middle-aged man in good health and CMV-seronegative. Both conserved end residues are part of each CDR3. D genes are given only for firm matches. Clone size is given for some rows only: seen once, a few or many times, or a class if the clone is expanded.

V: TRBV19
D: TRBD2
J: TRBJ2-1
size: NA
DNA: TGTGCCAGCTCTCCGACTAGCGGGGGATTAGATGAGCAGTTCTTC
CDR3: CASSPTSGGLDEQFF

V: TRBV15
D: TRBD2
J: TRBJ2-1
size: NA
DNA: TGTGCCACCAAGCGGGACCTCTACAATGAGCAGTTCTTC
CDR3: CATKRDLYNEQFF

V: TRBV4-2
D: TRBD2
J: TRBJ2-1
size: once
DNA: TGTGCCAGCAGCCATCAGATGACTAGCGGAAACAATGAGCAGTTCTTC
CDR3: CASSHQMTSGNNEQFF

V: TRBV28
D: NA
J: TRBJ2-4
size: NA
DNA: TGTGCCAGCAGCCCTCGAGAGGCCAAAAACATTCAGTACTTC
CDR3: CASSPREAKNIQYF

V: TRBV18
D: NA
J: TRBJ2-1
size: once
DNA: TGTGCCAGCTCACGGGGAGACGGTCACAATGAGCAGTTCTTC
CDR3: CASSRGDGHNEQFF

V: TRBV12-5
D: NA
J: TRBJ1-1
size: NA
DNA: TGTGCTAGTGGTTTGGAGGGGTTCACTGAAGCTTTCTTT
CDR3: CASGLEGFTEAFF

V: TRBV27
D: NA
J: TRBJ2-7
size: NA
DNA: TGTGCCAGCAGTAGATCGACCGACAGACCCTACGAGCAGTACTTC
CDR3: CASSRSTDRPYEQYF

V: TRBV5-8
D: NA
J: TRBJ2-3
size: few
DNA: TGTGCCAGCAGCTTTCAGGGGCCGAGCACAGATACGCAGTATTTT
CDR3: CASSFQGPSTDTQYF

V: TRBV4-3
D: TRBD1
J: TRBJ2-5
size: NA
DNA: TGCGCCAGCAGCCCGTCGACAGGGCTGGAGACCCAGTACTTC
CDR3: CASSPSTGLETQYF

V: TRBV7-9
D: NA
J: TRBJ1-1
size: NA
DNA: TGTGCCAGCAGCGAAAGGGGTGATCCCCAGGGTACTGAAGCTTTCTTT
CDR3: CASSERGDPQGTEAFF

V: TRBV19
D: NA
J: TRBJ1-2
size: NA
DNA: TGTGCCAGTAGTATGGAGGACTATGGCTACACCTTC
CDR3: CASSMEDYGYTF

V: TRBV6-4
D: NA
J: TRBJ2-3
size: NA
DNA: TGTGCCAGCAGGGTCAGGGCGGGCACAGATACGCAGTATTTT
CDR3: CASRVRAGTDTQYF

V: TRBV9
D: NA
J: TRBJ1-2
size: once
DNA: TGTGCCAGCAGCGTTCTGACAGATCCTTATGGCTACACCTTC
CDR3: CASSVLTDPYGYTF

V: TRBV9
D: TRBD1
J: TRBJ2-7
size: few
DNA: TGTGCCAGCAGCGTAGCTTGGGGACAGGGGTACGAGCAGTACTTC
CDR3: CASSVAWGQGYEQYF

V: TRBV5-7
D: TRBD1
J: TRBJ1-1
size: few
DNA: TGTGCCAGCAGCTTGGGGGAACGACAGGGAGACACTGAAGCTTTCTTT
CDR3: CASSLGERQGDTEAFF

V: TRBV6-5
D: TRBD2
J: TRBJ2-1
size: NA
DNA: TGTGCCAGCAGTTACTCGAATAGCGGGAACAATGAGCAGTTCTTC
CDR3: CASSYSNSGNNEQFF

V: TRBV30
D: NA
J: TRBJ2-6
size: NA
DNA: TGTGCCTGGAGTTTAGACCTACAGGCAGATAACCCCTCTGGGGCCAACGTCCTGACTTTC
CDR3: CAWSLDLQADNPSGANVLTF

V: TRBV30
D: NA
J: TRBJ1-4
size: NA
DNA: TGTGCCTGGAGTGCGGAGTCGGGGGTTAATGAAAAACTGTTTTTT
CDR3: CAWSAESGVNEKLFF

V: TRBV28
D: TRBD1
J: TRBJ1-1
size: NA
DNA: TGTGCCAGCAGTGGCTGGAGGACAGGGCCCATGAACACTGAAGCTTTCTTT
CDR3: CASSGWRTGPMNTEAFF

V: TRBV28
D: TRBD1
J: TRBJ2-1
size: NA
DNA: TGTGCCAGCAGCAGAGGACAGGGGCGGTTCTTC
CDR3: CASSRGQGRFF

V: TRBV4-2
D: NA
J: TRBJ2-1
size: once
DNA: TGTGCCAGCAGCCAAGATGGGTTCGGGAGCTCCTACAATGAGCAGTTCTTC
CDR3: CASSQDGFGSSYNEQFF

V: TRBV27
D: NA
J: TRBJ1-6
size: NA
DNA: TGTGCCAGCGGCCCTGGGCAGCATAATTCACCCCTCCACTTT
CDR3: CASGPGQHNSPLHF

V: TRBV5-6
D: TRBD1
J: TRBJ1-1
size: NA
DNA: TGTGCCAGCAGCTGGACAGGGCTTTCTGAAGCTTTCTTT
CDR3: CASSWTGLSEAFF

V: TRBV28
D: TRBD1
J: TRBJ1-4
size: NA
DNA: TGTGCCACTCAGGGGTCACAGGGGCGGGAAAAACTGTTTTTT
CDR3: CATQGSQGREKLFF

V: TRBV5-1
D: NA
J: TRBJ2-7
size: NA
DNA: TGCGCCAGCAGCTTGGTGACAGAAGTCTCCTACGAGCAGTACTTC
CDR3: CASSLVTEVSYEQYF

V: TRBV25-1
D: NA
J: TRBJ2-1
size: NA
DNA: TGTGCCAGCCGGTCCTACAATGAGCAGTTCTTC
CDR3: CASRSYNEQFF

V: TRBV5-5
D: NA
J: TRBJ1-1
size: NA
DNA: TGTGCCAGCAGCTTCGGCAGGCTCCCTGAAGCTTTCTTT
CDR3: CASSFGRLPEAFF

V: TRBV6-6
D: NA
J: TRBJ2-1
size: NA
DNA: TGTGCCAGCAGATCTCTTTCGAGGGGGTACAATGAGCAGTTCTTC
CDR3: CASRSLSRGYNEQFF

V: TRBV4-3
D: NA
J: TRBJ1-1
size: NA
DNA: TGCGCCAGCAGCCTCCTCGCAGGGGTGAACACTGAAGCTTTCTTT
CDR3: CASSLLAGVNTEAFF

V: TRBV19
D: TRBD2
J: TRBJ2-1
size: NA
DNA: TGTGCCAGTAGTCAAGCGGGAGGAGGGTACAATGAGCAGTTCTTC
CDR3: CASSQAGGGYNEQFF

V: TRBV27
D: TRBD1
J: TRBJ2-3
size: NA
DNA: TGTGCCAGCAGTTCCTTCCGGGACAGGGTTTCCAACCCCCCGTATTTT
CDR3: CASSSFRDRVSNPPYF

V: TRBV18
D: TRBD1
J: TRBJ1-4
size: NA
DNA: TGTGCCAGCTCGAAAACAGGGGCATGGAGTGAAAAACTGTTTTTT
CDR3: CASSKTGAWSEKLFF

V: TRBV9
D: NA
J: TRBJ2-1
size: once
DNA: TGTGCCAGCAGGGCGGCCAGCTCCTACAATGAGCAGTTCTTC
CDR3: CASRAASSYNEQFF

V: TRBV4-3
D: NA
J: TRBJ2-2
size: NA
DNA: TGCGCCAGCAGCCAAGTGGCTGCAAACGATATGTCGAACACCGGGGAGCTGTTTTTT
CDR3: CASSQVAANDMSNTGELFF

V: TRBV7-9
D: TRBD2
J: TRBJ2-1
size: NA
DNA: TGTGCCAGCAGGGGGACTAGCGGGAAGGGCAATGAGCAGTTCTTC
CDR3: CASRGTSGKGNEQFF

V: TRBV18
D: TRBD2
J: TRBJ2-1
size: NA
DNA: TGTGCCAGCTCACCACGGTCTCTAGCGGGAGAAGTCTCCAACTCCTACAATGAGCAGTTCTTC
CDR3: CASSPRSLAGEVSNSYNEQFF

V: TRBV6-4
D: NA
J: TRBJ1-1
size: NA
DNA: TGTGCCAGCAGCCCGGGGGGGACGAACACTGAAGCTTTCTTT
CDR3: CASSPGGTNTEAFF

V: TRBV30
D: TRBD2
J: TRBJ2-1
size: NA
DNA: TGTGCCTGGAGCGACCCCCTAGCGGCGGGTGAGCAGTTCTTC
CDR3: CAWSDPLAAGEQFF

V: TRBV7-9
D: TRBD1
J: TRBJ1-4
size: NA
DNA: TGTGCCAGCAGCGGACAGGGCCTAGCGAGTGAAAAACTGTTTTTT
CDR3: CASSGQGLASEKLFF

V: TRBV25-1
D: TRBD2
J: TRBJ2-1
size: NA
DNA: TGTGCCAGCAGTGGGAATCCAGCGGGGTGGACTAATGAGCAGTTCTTC
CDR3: CASSGNPAGWTNEQFF

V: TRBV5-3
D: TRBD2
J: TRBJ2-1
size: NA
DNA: TGTGCCAGAAGCTCCGGACTAGCGGGAGAAGTTGGGTCCTACAATGAGCAGTTCTTC
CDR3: CARSSGLAGEVGSYNEQFF

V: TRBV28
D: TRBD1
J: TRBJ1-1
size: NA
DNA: TGTGCCAGCAGTCGGACAGGGGGCACTGAAGCTTTCTTT
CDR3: CASSRTGGTEAFF

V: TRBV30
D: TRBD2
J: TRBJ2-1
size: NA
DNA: TGTGCCTGGAGCGAAACTAGCGGGAGGGCTCACTTCGGGAATGAGCAGTTCTTC
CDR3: CAWSETSGRAHFGNEQFF

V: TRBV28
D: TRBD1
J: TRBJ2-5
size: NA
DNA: TGTGCCAGCAGTTTTCTGGGACAGGGAGGGAGGACCCAGTACTTC
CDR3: CASSFLGQGGRTQYF

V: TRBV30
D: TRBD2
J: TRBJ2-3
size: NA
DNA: TGTGCCTGGAGAAAACGGGGGGGCGGGACAGATACGCAGTATTTT
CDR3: CAWRKRGGGTDTQYF

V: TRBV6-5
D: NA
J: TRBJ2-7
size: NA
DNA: TGTGCCAGCAGTTACTCGGTCGCGGGACTCTACGAGCAGTACTTC
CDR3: CASSYSVAGLYEQYF

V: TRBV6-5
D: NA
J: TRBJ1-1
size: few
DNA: TGTGCCAGCGGCTCGTCTCCACAGCAGAACACTGAAGCTTTCTTT
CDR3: CASGSSPQQNTEAFF